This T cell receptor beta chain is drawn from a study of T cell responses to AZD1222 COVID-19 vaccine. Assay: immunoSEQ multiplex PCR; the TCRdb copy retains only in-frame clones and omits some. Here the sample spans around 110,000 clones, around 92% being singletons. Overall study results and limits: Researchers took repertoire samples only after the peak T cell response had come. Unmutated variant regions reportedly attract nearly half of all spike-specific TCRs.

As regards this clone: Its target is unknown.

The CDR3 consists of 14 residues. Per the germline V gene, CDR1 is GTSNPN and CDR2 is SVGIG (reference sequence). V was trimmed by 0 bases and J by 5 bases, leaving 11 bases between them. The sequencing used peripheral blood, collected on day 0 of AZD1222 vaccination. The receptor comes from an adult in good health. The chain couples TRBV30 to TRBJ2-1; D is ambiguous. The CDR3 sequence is CAWSVRTTNNEQFF. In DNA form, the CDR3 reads TGTGCCTGGAGTGTGAGAACAACGAACAATGAGCAGTTCTTC.